This entry features one T cell receptor beta chain sequence. Its target is not known. This CDR3 is missing its conserved last phenylalanine or tryptophan, likely due to a read error. This CDR3 comprises 11 residues. V was pared by 6 bases and J by 5 bases, with 10 bases between. From germline, CDR1 is SQVTM and CDR2 ANQGSEA. Sequencing was performed with immunoSEQ multiplex PCR; in TCRdb, only in-frame clones are kept and a portion is missing. This sample has 470,000 or so clones, with over 70% found just once. This sample was taken from a study of shared clonotypes between healthy human individuals. Whole-study results and caveats: It was anticipated that sequencing depth would influence how many clonotypes donors shared. A limitation of the genetic and exposure-history diversity represented arose from few donors.

V is TRBV29-1 and J is TRBJ1-1, with unresolved D. This receptor was identified in a woman aged 40 to 55 in good health. Some clones in this sample may be carry-over from other donors' samples. Sequencing input: PBMCs. The CDR3 DNA reads as TGCAGCGTCCTCCTCGGTACTGAAGCTTTCTCT. It translates to CSVLLGTEAFS.